The 16 T cell receptor beta chains in this list originate from one sample, sequenced in a study of T cell therapy after organ transplantation. Measured with immunoSEQ multiplex PCR; TCRdb has only the in-frame clones, and not every one. The repertoire holds 50,000 or so clones, around 93% seen once, with 2.5% to 3.5% in the top ten. Their antigens are not known. Source: CD8+ T cells from blood, taken before autologous CMV-specific T cell therapy. Source of these receptors: a human patient who had received a solid organ transplant and had CMV disease.

The chain links TRBV4-2 to TRBJ2-7; tentatively, D is TRBD1 (8 bases). This CDR3 comprises 13 residues. V was shortened by 2 bases and J by 6 bases, with 11 bases between the two germline ends. The germline CDR1 and CDR2 sequences are LGHNA and YNFKEQ. The CDR3 coding sequence is TGTGCCAGCAGCCAAACAGGGGGGGGCGAGCAGTACTTC. Protein sequence: CASSQTGGGEQYF.

This clone was detected only once. J is TRBJ2-7 and V is TRBV13; 9 bases fit TRBD1. Unmatched junction bases numbered 14, after V lost 4 bases and J lost 4 bases. The germline V gene encodes CDR1 PRHDT and CDR2 FYEKMQ (reference sequence). This CDR3 has 17 amino acids. The CDR3 nucleotides are TGTGCCAGCAGCTCAACAGGCTCCGGGACAGGGAATTACGAGCAGTACTTC. This codes for CASSSTGSGTGNYEQYF. Full variable domain (remainder filled in from reference TRBV13 and TRBJ2-7): AAGVIQSPRHLIKEKRETATLKCYPIPRHDTVYWYQQGPGQDPQFLISFYEKMQSDKGSIPDRFSAQQFSDYHSELNMSSLELGDSALYFCASSSTGSGTGNYEQYFGPGTRLTVT.

Concerning this clone: Germline is not matched at one junction end, which may reflect a read error. This rearrangement joins TRBV2 to TRBJ1-5; 7 bases fit TRBD1. This CDR3 has 15 residues. Looked up from germline, CDR1 is SNHLY and CDR2 is FYNNEI. The CDR3 is CTSSRAGGGNQPQHF. Here the CDR3 DNA reads TGTACCAGCAGTCGGGCAGGGGGGGGCAATCAGCCCCAGCATTTT.

This chain uses TRBV15 with TRBJ1-1; weak D call: TRBD1 (5 bases). Germline CDR1 is LNHNV and CDR2 is YYDKDF (reference sequence). The V and J ends lost 6 bases and 4 bases respectively, with 15 bases between them. CDR3 size: 14 residues. The CDR3 sequence is CATRKGFGGTEAFF. The CDR3 coding sequence is TGTGCCACCAGGAAAGGGTTTGGGGGCACTGAAGCTTTCTTT.

The genes are TRBV6-5 and TRBJ2-3, with D tentatively TRBD1 or TRBD2 (5 bases each). Deletions cut 7 bases from V and 1 base from J, with 12 bases between. CDR3 size: 14 residues. CDR1 is MNHEY, CDR2 SVGAGI, per germline. CDR3 in amino acids: CASTPGAGTDTQYF. In nucleotides, the CDR3 is TGTGCCAGCACCCCCGGGGCGGGCACAGATACGCAGTATTTT.

The chain has TRBV6-4 and TRBJ2-6; D unclear. The CDR3 is made up of 15 amino acids. Germline CDR1 MRHNA, CDR2 SNTAGT. Trimming took 0 bases from V and 2 from J, leaving 5 bases between them. CDR3 DNA: TGTGCCAGCAGTGACTCGACTGCTGGGGCCAACGTCCTGACTTTC. Translation gives CASSDSTAGANVLTF.

The chain employs TRBV6-1 and TRBJ2-2, with D perhaps matching TRBD2 (5 bases). The CDR3 is made up of 12 amino acids. Germline CDR1 and CDR2: MNHNS and SASEGT. Deletions cut 8 bases from V and 6 bases from J, with 10 bases between. As DNA, the CDR3 is TGTGCCAGCTGCCCGGGATCCGGGGAGCTGTTTTTT. It specifies CASCPGSGELFF.

As to this clone: One junction end does not reproduce the germline sequence, and a read error may be involved. Other DNA sequences from this sample encode an identical CDR3 as well. V is TRBV2 and J is TRBJ2-7; TRBD2 matches at 9 bases. Looked up from germline, CDR1 is SNHLY and CDR2 is FYNNEI. The length of the CDR3 is 15 residues. In DNA, the CDR3 is TGCGCCAGCAGTGAGACTAGCGGTTACTCCTACGAGCAGTACTTC. It encodes CASSETSGYSYEQYF.

In DNA form, the CDR3 reads TGTGCCAGTAGTTTCGGACAGTCAACCTACGAGCAGTACTTC. This gives the protein CASSFGQSTYEQYF. The rearrangement links TRBV19 to TRBJ2-7, with a weak D call TRBD1 (6 bases). Trimming cost V 5 bases and J 2 bases, with 13 bases left between them. The CDR3 length is 14 residues. Germline CDR1 LNHDA, CDR2 SQIVND (reference sequence).

The rearrangement uses TRBV2 and TRBJ2-5, with D maybe TRBD1 (6 bases). Germline V gene lookup returns CDR1 SNHLY and CDR2 FYNNEI. V dropped 2 bases and J dropped 3 bases, with 13 bases sitting between them. The CDR3 has 15 residues. DNA for the CDR3: TGTGCCAGCAGTGAAAGGTTCGCAGGGGAAGAGACCCAGTACTTC. It codes for CASSERFAGEETQYF.

V and J are TRBV7-2 and TRBJ2-2; possible D gene TRBD2, 5 bases. The V and J ends lost 5 bases and 1 base respectively, with 11 bases between them. CDR3 length: 15 amino acids. Germline values: CDR1 SGHTA, CDR2 FQGNSA. The chain's CDR3 is CASSGRAENTGELFF. The CDR3 DNA is TGTGCCAGCAGCGGACGAGCGGAGAACACCGGGGAGCTGTTTTTT.

V gene TRBV5-1 combines with J gene TRBJ1-1; D ambiguous. Between the trimmed V and J ends, which lost 5 bases and 4 bases, there was a span of 6 bases. Germline loops: CDR1 SGHRS, CDR2 YFSETQ. The CDR3 runs 11 residues. In nucleotides, the CDR3 is TGCGCCAGCAGATATGGCACTGAAGCTTTCTTT. This translates into CASRYGTEAFF.

The genes are TRBV6-5 and TRBJ1-3; 8 positions agree with TRBD1. The V and J ends lost 6 bases and 0 bases, in that order; junction bases with no gene match: 4. Germline V gene data show CDR1 as MNHEY and CDR2 as SVGAGI. The CDR3 is made up of 15 amino acids. The CDR3: CASSRTGLSGNTIYF. In DNA form, the CDR3 reads TGTGCCAGCAGCCGGACAGGGCTCTCTGGAAACACCATATATTTT.

V and J are TRBV9 and TRBJ2-1; TRBD1 is a possible D gene (7 bases). Germline lookup yields CDR1 SGDLS and CDR2 YYNGEE. There are 13 residues in the CDR3. V was shortened by 2 bases and J by 7 bases, with 10 bases between the two germline ends. The chain's CDR3 is CASSVPGGNEQFF. CDR3 DNA sequence: TGTGCCAGCAGCGTTCCAGGGGGGAATGAGCAGTTCTTC.

The CDR3 DNA sequence: TGTGCCAGCAGCTTAGCACTGAGAGGGTACCAAGAGACCCAGTACTTC. Residues: CASSLALRGYQETQYF. This rearrangement joins TRBV7-8 to TRBJ2-5, with D possibly TRBD2 on 5 matching bases. V gave up 0 bases and J gave up 0 bases, with 11 bases separating them. The germline V gene has CDR1 SGHVS and CDR2 FQNEAQ. The CDR3 contains 16 residues.

V usage is TRBV5-6 and J usage is TRBJ2-7; unclear D gene. This CDR3 has 13 amino acids. V gave up 0 bases and J gave up 0 bases, with 4 bases separating them. CDR1 is SGHDT, CDR2 YYEEEE, per germline. CDR3 in DNA: TGTGCCAGCAGCTTGGGGAGCTCCTACGAGCAGTACTTC. Translation gives CASSLGSSYEQYF.